This T cell receptor (beta chain) stems from a study of CXCR3-negative and CXCR3-positive naive CD8 T cells. General study results and limits: The study found more hydrophobic TRB CDR3s in CXCR3-positive naive cells than in CXCR3-negative naive cells.

CDR3 length: 13 amino acids. Germline V lookup: CDR1 SSHAT, CDR2 FNYEAQ (reference sequence). The libraries of TRB cDNA were prepared using 5' RACE with UMI labels. For each CDR3 protein, TCRdb gives one entry from its re-call of the 5' RACE reads, without DNA. The sample data list under 75,000 distinct CDR3 sequences. Of note for this clonotype: Its antigen is undetermined.

The chain has TRBV7-7 and TRBJ1-1. The TCR comes from a human donor in good health. Some clones in this sample may be carry-over from other donors' samples. Sequenced: naive CXCR3+ CD8+ T cells from blood. Noted subset: CD45RO-CCR7+CD27+CD95- naive CD8+ T cells expressing CXCR3 (TNR3+). The CDR3 here is CASSQVLNTEAFF.